This TCR beta chain was retrieved from a study of blood T cell repertoires in COVID-19. Background on the study: Acute and convalescent COVID-19 samples came from the United States, Italy and Spain. In each case, the material was cDNA or gDNA derived from T cells, B-cell-depleted T cells, or PBMCs.

Looked up from germline, CDR1 is LNHNV and CDR2 is YYDKDF (reference sequence). The V and J ends lost 8 bases and 1 base, in that order; junction bases with no gene match: 7. The CDR3 length is 14 residues. As handled by the study authors: How many nucleated cells were present was estimated from reference gene primer amplification. Here immunoSEQ multiplex PCR was the method, and the copy in TCRdb shows in-frame clones only, minus some. That table gives V, J and clone size, and the DNA gave D and trimming. The sample holds over 70,000 clones, around 77% seen once. This clonotype was sampled from a man between 65 and 80 years old with active or convalescent COVID-19. The specimen was peripheral blood. The V gene is TRBV15, the J gene TRBJ1-1; TRBD1 matches 7 bases. Here the CDR3 reads CATQRDSQNTEAFF. In DNA, the CDR3 is TGTGCCACCCAAAGGGACAGCCAGAACACTGAAGCTTTCTTT.